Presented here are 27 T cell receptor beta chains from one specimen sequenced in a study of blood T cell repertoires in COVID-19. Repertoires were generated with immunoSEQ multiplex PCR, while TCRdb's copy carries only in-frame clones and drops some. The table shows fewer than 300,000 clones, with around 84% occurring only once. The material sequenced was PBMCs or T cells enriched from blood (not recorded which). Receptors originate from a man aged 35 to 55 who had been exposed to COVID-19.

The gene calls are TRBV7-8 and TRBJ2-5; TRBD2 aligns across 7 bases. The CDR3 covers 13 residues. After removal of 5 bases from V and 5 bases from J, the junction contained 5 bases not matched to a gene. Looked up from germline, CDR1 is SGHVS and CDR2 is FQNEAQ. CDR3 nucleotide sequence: TGTGCCAGCAGCCGCGGGAGACAGGAGACCCAGTACTTC. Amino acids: CASSRGRQETQYF. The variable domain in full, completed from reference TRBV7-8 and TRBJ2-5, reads GAGVSQSPRYKVAKRGQDVALRCDPISGHVSLFWYQQALGQGPEFLTYFQNEAQLDKSGLPSDRFFAERPEGSVSTLKIQRTQQEDSAVYLCASSRGRQETQYFGPGTRLLVL.

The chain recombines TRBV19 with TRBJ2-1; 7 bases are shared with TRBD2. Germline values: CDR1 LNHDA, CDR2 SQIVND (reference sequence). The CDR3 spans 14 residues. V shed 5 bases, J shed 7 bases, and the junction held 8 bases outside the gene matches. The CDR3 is CASSGGSERNEQFF. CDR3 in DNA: TGTGCCAGTAGTGGCGGGAGCGAACGAAATGAGCAGTTCTTC.

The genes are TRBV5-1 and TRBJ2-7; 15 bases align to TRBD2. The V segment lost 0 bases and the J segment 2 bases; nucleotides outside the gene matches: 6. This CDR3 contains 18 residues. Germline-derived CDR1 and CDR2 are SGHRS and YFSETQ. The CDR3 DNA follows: TGCGCCAGCAGCTTGGCTGGACTAGCGGGAGGGATAACCTACGAGCAGTACTTC. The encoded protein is CASSLAGLAGGITYEQYF.

DNA of the CDR3: TGTGCCAGCAGCTTCGGGGGATCGATCGAAAAACTGTTTTTT. Its protein product is CASSFGGSIEKLFF. The rearrangement links TRBV5-4 to TRBJ1-4; D might be TRBD1 (5 bases). Germline assignment: CDR1 SGHNT and CDR2 YYREEE (reference sequence). Deletions cut 2 bases from V and 8 bases from J, with 13 bases between. The CDR3 length is 14 residues.

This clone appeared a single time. In nucleotides, the CDR3 is TGTGCCAGCAGCTTGCCGGGAGCCTACGAGCAGTACTTC. Protein product: CASSLPGAYEQYF. The chain recombines TRBV5-6 with TRBJ2-7, with D perhaps matching TRBD2 (6 bases). Germline loops: CDR1 SGHDT, CDR2 YYEEEE. The germline V and J ends were trimmed by 1 base and 2 bases, with 7 bases remaining between them. This CDR3 comprises 13 residues.

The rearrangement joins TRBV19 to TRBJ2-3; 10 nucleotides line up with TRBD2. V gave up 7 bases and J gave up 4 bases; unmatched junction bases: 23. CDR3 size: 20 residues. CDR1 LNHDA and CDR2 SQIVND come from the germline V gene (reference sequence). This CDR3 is CASTPPGLGLAMGGSDTQYF. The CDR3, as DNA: TGTGCCAGTACCCCCCCGGGTCTGGGACTAGCGATGGGGGGTTCAGATACGCAGTATTTT.

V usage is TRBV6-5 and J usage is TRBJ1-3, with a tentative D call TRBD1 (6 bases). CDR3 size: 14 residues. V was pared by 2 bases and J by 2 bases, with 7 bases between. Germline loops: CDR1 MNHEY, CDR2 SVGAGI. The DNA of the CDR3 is TGTGCCAGCAGTTACGGGACACCTGGAAACACCATATATTTT. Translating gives CASSYGTPGNTIYF.

As DNA, the CDR3 is TGCGCCAGCAGCTTGGCGGGACTAGCGGATTTTGGAAATGAGCAGTTCTTC. As protein: CASSLAGLADFGNEQFF. The rearrangement joins TRBV5-1 to TRBJ2-1; 11 bases map to TRBD2. Germline V lookup: CDR1 SGHRS, CDR2 YFSETQ. V lost 0 bases to trimming and J lost 7 bases; unmatched junction nucleotides: 9. This CDR3 contains 17 residues.

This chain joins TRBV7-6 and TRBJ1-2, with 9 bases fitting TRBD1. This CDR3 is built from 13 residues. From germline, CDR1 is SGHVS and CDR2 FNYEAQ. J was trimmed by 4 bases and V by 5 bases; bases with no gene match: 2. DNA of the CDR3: TGTGCCAGCAGCACGGGACAGGGCTATGGCTACACCTTC. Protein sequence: CASSTGQGYGYTF.

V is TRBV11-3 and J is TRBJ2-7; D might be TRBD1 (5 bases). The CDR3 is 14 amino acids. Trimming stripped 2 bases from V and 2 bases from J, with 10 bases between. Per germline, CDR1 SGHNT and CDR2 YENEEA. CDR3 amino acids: CASSLRTSPYEQYF. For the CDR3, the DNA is TGTGCCAGCAGCTTAAGGACATCCCCCTACGAGCAGTACTTC.

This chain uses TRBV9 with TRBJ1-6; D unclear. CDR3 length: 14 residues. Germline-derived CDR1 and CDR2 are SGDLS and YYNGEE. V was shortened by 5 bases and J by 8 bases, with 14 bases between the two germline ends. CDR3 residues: CASRSGPRDSPLHF. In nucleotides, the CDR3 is TGTGCCAGCAGGAGCGGGCCCCGGGATTCACCCCTCCACTTT.

CDR3 in amino acids: CASSWSDSGNTIYF. The DNA for the CDR3 is TGTGCCAGCAGTTGGAGTGACTCTGGAAACACCATATATTTT. The V call is TRBV6-6, the J call TRBJ1-3; unclear D gene. Between the trimmed V and J ends, which lost 4 bases and 0 bases, there was a span of 7 bases. The CDR3 is 14 residues long. CDR1 is MNHNY, CDR2 SVGAGI, per germline (reference sequence).

The CDR3 here is CSVRAHNYEQYF. CDR3 nucleotide sequence: TGCAGCGTCAGGGCTCACAACTACGAGCAGTACTTC. J is TRBJ2-7 and V is TRBV29-1; tentative D call: TRBD1 (5 bases). Trimming cost V 6 bases and J 3 bases, with 12 bases left between them. Germline CDR1 reads SQVTM; CDR2 reads ANQGSEA. The CDR3 has 12 residues.

CDR3 sequence (DNA): TGTGCCAGCAGTCGCGACTGGGTGAATGAGCAGTTCTTC. Translating gives CASSRDWVNEQFF. The genes are TRBV7-2 and TRBJ2-1; the D is unclear. This CDR3 contains 13 residues. CDR1 and CDR2 (germline): SGHTA, FQGNSA. V lost 6 bases and J 7 bases, leaving 13 bases between the germline ends. The full variable domain, its missing parts supplied by reference TRBV7-2 and TRBJ2-1, is GAGVSQSPSNKVTEKGKDVELRCDPISGHTALYWYRQSLGQGLEFLIYFQGNSAPDKSGLPSDRFSAERTGGSVSTLTIQRTQQEDSAVYLCASSRDWVNEQFFGPGTRLTVL.

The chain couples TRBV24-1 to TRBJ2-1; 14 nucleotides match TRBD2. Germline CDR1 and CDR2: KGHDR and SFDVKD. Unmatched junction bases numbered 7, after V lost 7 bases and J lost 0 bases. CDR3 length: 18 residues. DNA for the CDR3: TGTGCCACCAGGGGGACTAGCGGGAGTGAAAGCTCCTACAATGAGCAGTTCTTC. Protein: CATRGTSGSESSYNEQFF.

CDR3 DNA: TGTGCCAGCAGCCGAACGCGGGAGAGCTCCTACAATGAGCAGTTCTTC. This gives the protein CASSRTRESSYNEQFF. The rearrangement uses TRBV11-2 and TRBJ2-1; 7 bases match TRBD2. V lost 5 bases and J lost 0; bases outside the gene matches: 7. This CDR3 is built from 16 residues. CDR1 and CDR2 (germline): SGHAT, FQNNGV. Based on the CDR3 plus reference TRBV11-2 and TRBJ2-1, the full variable domain is EAGVAQSPRYKIIEKRQSVAFWCNPISGHATLYWYQQILGQGPKLLIQFQNNGVVDDSQLPKDRFSAERLKGVDSTLKIQPAKLEDSAVYLCASSRTRESSYNEQFFGPGTRLTVL.

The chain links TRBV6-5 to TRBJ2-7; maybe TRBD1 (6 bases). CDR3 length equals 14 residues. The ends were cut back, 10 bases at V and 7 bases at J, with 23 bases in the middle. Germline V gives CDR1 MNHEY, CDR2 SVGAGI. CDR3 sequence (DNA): TGTGCCACCTGGGGGACAACCGATTCGGGGGAGCAGTACTTC. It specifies CATWGTTDSGEQYF.

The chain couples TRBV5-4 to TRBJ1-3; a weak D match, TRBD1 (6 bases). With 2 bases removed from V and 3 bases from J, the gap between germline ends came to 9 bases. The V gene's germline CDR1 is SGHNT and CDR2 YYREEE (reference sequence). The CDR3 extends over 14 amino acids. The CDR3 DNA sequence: TGTGCCAGCAGCTTACAGGGAGATGGAAACACCATATATTTT. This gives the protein CASSLQGDGNTIYF.

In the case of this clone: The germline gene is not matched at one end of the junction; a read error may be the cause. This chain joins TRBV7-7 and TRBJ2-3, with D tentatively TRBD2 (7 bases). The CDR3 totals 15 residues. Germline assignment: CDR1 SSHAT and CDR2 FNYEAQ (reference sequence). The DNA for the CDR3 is TGTGCTAGCAGCTGGGGGCTAGCGGGCACAGATACGCAGTATTTT. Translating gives CASSWGLAGTDTQYF. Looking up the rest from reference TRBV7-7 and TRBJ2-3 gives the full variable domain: GAGVSQSPRYKVTKRGQDVTLRCDPISSHATLYWYQQALGQGPEFLTYFNYEAQPDKSGLPSDRFSAERPEGSISTLTIQRTEQRDSAMYRCASSWGLAGTDTQYFGPGTRLTVL.

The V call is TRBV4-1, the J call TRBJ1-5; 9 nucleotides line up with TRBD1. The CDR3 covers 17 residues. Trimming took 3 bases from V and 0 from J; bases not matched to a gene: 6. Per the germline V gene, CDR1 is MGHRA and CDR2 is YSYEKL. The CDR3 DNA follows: TGCGCCAGCAGCCAGTTGGGACAGGGTTCTAGCAATCAGCCCCAGCATTTT. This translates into CASSQLGQGSSNQPQHF.

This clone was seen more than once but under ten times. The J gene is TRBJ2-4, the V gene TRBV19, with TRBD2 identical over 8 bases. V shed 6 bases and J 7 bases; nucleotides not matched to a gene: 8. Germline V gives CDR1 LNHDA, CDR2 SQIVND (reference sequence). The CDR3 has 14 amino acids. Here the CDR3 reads CASSSDRGGNIQYF. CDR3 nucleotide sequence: TGTGCCAGTAGCTCCGACCGGGGGGGCAACATTCAGTACTTC.

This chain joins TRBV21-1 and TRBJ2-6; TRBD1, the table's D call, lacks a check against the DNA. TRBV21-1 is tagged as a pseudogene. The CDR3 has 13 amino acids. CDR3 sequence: CAALGPGANVLTF. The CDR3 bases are TGTGCCGCACTGGGCCCTGGGGCCAACGTCCTGACTTTC.

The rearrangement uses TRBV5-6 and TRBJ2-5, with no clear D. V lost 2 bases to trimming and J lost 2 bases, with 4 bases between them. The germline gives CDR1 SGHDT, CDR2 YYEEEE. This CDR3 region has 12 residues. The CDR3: CASSFNQETQYF. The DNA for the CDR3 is TGTGCCAGCAGCTTCAATCAAGAGACCCAGTACTTC.

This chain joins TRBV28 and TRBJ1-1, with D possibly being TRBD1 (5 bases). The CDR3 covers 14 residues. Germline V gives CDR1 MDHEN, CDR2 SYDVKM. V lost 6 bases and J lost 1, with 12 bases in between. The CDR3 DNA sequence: TGTGCCAGCAGGTCGGCGGGGCAGAACACTGAAGCTTTCTTT. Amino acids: CASRSAGQNTEAFF. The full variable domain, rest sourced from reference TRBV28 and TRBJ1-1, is DVKVTQSSRYLVKRTGEKVFLECVQDMDHENMFWYRQDPGLGLRLIYFSYDVKMKEKGDIPEGYSVSREKKERFSLILESASTNQTSMYLCASRSAGQNTEAFFGQGTRLTVV.

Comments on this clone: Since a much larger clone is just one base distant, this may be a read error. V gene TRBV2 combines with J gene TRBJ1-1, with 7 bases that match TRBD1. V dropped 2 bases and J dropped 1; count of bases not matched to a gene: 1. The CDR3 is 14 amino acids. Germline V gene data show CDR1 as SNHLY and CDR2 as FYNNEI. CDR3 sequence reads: CASSEYRGNTEAFF. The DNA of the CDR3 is TGTGCCAGCAGTGAATACAGGGGGAACACTGAAGCTTTCTTT.

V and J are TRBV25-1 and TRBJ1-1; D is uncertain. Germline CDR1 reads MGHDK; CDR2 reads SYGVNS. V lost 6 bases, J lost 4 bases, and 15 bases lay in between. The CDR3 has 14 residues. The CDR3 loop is CASRPPGVITEAFF. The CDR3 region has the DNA TGTGCCAGCAGACCCCCCGGAGTGATCACTGAAGCTTTCTTT.

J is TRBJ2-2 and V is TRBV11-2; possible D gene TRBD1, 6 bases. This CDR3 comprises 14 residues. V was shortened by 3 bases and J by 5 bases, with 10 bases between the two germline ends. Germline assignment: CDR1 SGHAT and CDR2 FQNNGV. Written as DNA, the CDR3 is TGTGCCAGCAGCTTGAAACAGGGAACCGGGGAGCTGTTTTTT. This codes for CASSLKQGTGELFF.